This TCR beta chain was obtained from a study of shared clonotypes between healthy human individuals. Study results and limitations: In general, naive subsets displayed greater estimated richness than memory subsets did. Clonotypes not shared had lower generation probabilities than those common to all four donors.

Per the original data handling: Sequence data from immunoSEQ were junction-only and lacked quality scores; consequently, filtering differed. Clones were read by immunoSEQ multiplex PCR, and TCRdb kept only the in-frame ones, dropping some. The V and J calls and clone size were taken over from that table, and D and trimming were inferred from the DNA. The table lists roughly 1,100,000 clones, around 76% of them singletons. About this clone: Its antigen is unidentified.

Memory CD4+ cells were the fraction left after CD45RA+ naive selection. Losses at the gene ends were 6 bases for V and 4 bases for J; bases not matched to a gene: 25. Germline V gives CDR1 SNHLY, CDR2 FYNNEI. The CDR3 length is 21 residues. This clonotype originated in a young man in good health. The chain recombines TRBV2 with TRBJ2-2; 8 bases are shared with TRBD2. The specimen sequenced was memory CD4+ T cells sorted from blood. The sample's subset: CD45RA-negative fraction. CDR3 protein: CASSSPRAAGAPREGTGELFF. Written as DNA, the CDR3 is TGTGCCAGCAGCTCCCCCCGGGCAGCGGGAGCCCCCCGCGAAGGCACCGGGGAGCTGTTTTTT.